The TCR beta chain described here comes from a study of radiotherapy plus CTLA-4 blockade in lung cancer. Overall study context: Disease control reached under 35%, with objective responses in less than 20%.

V lost 7 bases to trimming and J lost 4 bases, with 16 bases between them. The CDR3 is 15 amino acids. Germline CDR1 reads LNHDA; CDR2 reads SQIVND (reference sequence). General observations from the study: In blood, tumor-derived TCR clones expanded after radiotherapy plus ipilimumab.

The data were produced by immunoSEQ multiplex PCR, yet TCRdb's version contains in-frame clones alone and is incomplete. The data hold 70,000 to 90,000 clones, with under 85% observed a single time. As to this clone: Its specificity is not known.

The study treated chemo-refractory metastatic non-small-cell lung cancer patients with focal radiation plus ipilimumab CTLA-4 blockade. The V call is TRBV19, the J call TRBJ1-4; D is unclear. The receptor was derived from a human donor with non-small cell lung cancer who had stable disease on radiotherapy plus ipilimumab. The starting material was peripheral blood, obtained from a patient treated with radiotherapy plus ipilimumab. CDR3 nucleotides: TGTGCCAGTACCGCGGTTCCGAGAGGTAATGAAAAACTGTTTTTT. Translation gives CASTAVPRGNEKLFF.